This entry is about one TCR beta chain. Its specificity is not known. The germline V gene has CDR1 SGHRS and CDR2 YFSETQ. The CDR3 consists of 19 residues. The libraries of TRB cDNA were constructed through 5' RACE using UMI labels. TCRdb re-called the 5' RACE reads and shows each CDR3 protein once, DNA omitted. The sample has under 85,000 distinct CDR3 sequences; the top ten hold roughly 0.64%. This sample is drawn from a study of CXCR3-negative and CXCR3-positive naive CD8 T cells. As for the study in general: The total count of TRB reads reached around 140 million, and each library contributed about 1.5 +/- 0.3 million. Whole-study findings and limits: In CXCR3-positive naive cells, the TRB CDR3s were more hydrophobic than in CXCR3-negative naive cells.

Material for sequencing was naive CXCR3+ CD8+ T cells from blood. The subset is: CD45RO-CCR7+CD27+CD95- naive CD8+ T cells expressing CXCR3 (TNR3+). V and J are TRBV5-1 and TRBJ2-1; lacking DNA, the TRBD2 call made by TCRdb goes unchecked. The receptor's source is a human donor in good health. Some clones in this sample may be carry-over from other donors' samples. The CDR3 protein is CASSSLKGTSLSSYNEQFF.